Below are 18 T cell receptor beta chains sequenced from a single sample in a study of blood T cell repertoires in COVID-19. This table comes from immunoSEQ multiplex PCR, and its TCRdb copy is limited to in-frame clones, with some not included. The table lists around 250,000 clones, about 87% of them singletons, with 2.5% to 3.5% in the top ten. Source material: PBMCs or T cells enriched from blood (not recorded which). These receptors all stem from a woman between 40 and 50 years old who had been exposed to COVID-19.

V gene TRBV7-7 combines with J gene TRBJ2-2, with no clear D. V gave up 0 bases and J gave up 1 base, with 6 bases separating them. Germline V gene sequence: CDR1 SSHAT, CDR2 FNYEAQ (reference sequence). This CDR3 region has 15 residues. CDR3: CASSLAAENTGELFF. The CDR3 DNA reads as TGTGCCAGCAGCTTAGCGGCGGAGAACACCGGGGAGCTGTTTTTT.

The V and J genes are TRBV28 and TRBJ2-3, with D unresolved. This CDR3 spans 15 amino acids. Germline loops: CDR1 MDHEN, CDR2 SYDVKM. V was pared by 1 base and J by 2 bases, with 10 bases between. This chain's CDR3 is CASSLLFRNTDTQYF. In nucleotides, the CDR3 is TGTGCCAGCAGTTTATTGTTCAGAAACACAGATACGCAGTATTTT.

As concerns this clone: A read error may produce the germline difference seen at one junction end. This sequence joins TRBV5-1 and TRBJ1-2; TRBD1 matches at 10 bases. The CDR3 contains 15 residues. CDR1 is SGHRS and CDR2 is YFSETQ in the germline V gene. The CDR3 reads CASSLPGQGTAGYTF. CDR3 nucleotide sequence: TGTGCCAGCAGCTTACCGGGACAGGGGACGGCTGGCTACACCTTC.

V is TRBV12-5 and J is TRBJ2-7; 10 bases line up with TRBD1. The CDR3 runs to 15 residues. Germline CDR1 and CDR2: LGHNT and FRNRAP. Losses at the gene ends were 9 bases for V and 3 bases for J; bases not matched to a gene: 11. DNA for the CDR3: TGTGCTAGCACTGGGACAGGGGCCCCGCACTACGAGCAGTACGTC. This sequence encodes CASTGTGAPHYEQYV.

The chain carries TRBV5-5 and TRBJ2-1; D is possibly TRBD2 (7 bases). The CDR3 contains 16 residues. V was trimmed by 0 bases and J by 9 bases, leaving 19 bases between them. The germline V gene has CDR1 SGHKS and CDR2 YYEKEE (reference sequence). The CDR3 spells CASSLAAGARGREQFF. The CDR3 DNA sequence: TGTGCCAGCAGCTTGGCCGCGGGGGCTAGAGGACGTGAGCAGTTCTTC.

The chain links TRBV5-1 to TRBJ2-1; D might be TRBD1 (5 bases). In germline, CDR1 is SGHRS, CDR2 YFSETQ. The CDR3 loop spans 12 amino acids. The germline V and J ends were trimmed by 5 bases and 9 bases, with 12 bases remaining between them. CDR3 region: CASSFRGTEQFF. CDR3 in DNA: TGCGCCAGCAGTTTTAGGGGTACTGAGCAGTTCTTC.

The V gene is TRBV20-1, the J gene TRBJ2-2; the match to TRBD2 covers 7 bases. The germline gives CDR1 DFQATT, CDR2 SNEGSKA (reference sequence). V shed 3 bases and J 4 bases; nucleotides not matched to a gene: 5. The CDR3 consists of 14 residues. The CDR3 reads CSASRGEGTGELFF. The CDR3, as DNA: TGCAGTGCTAGTCGAGGGGAGGGCACCGGGGAGCTGTTTTTT.

This chain uses TRBV11-3 with TRBJ2-5; 7 bases match TRBD2. CDR1 is SGHNT, CDR2 YENEEA, per germline. This CDR3 is 17 amino acids long. V dropped 1 base and J dropped 1; count of bases not matched to a gene: 9. This chain's CDR3 is CASSLGLTSGGQETQYF. The CDR3 bases are TGTGCCAGCAGCTTAGGGTTGACATCGGGGGGCCAAGAGACCCAGTACTTC.

This clone appeared once. This rearrangement joins TRBV3-1 (or the pseudogene TRBV3-2) to TRBJ1-1, with 7 bases fitting TRBD1. J was trimmed by 1 base and V by 5 bases; bases with no gene match: 10. CDR3 length: 16 amino acids. Germline CDR1 reads LGHDT; CDR2 reads YNNKEL (reference sequence). The CDR3: CASSASGGKGNTEAFF. In nucleotides, the CDR3 is TGTGCCAGCAGCGCATCAGGGGGTAAGGGGAACACTGAAGCTTTCTTT.

The gene calls are TRBV27 and TRBJ1-1; D unclear. This CDR3 has 13 residues. Per germline, CDR1 MNHEY and CDR2 SMNVEV (reference sequence). V lost 4 bases to trimming and J lost 0 bases, with 6 bases between them. The DNA of the CDR3 is TGTGCCAGCAGTTCTACTATGAACACTGAAGCTTTCTTT. This encodes CASSSTMNTEAFF.

J is TRBJ2-6 and V is TRBV6-5; weak D call: TRBD1 (6 bases). Trimming removed 9 bases at V and 3 bases at J, with 12 bases between. The germline V gene has CDR1 MNHEY and CDR2 SVGAGI. The CDR3 extends over 14 amino acids. CDR3 sequence reads: CARGAGVGANVLTF. In nucleotides, the CDR3 is TGTGCCAGAGGGGCAGGGGTTGGGGCCAACGTCCTGACTTTC.

The chain couples TRBV6-5 to TRBJ1-1; 11 bases map to TRBD1. The CDR3 totals 14 residues. J gave up 3 bases and V 8 bases, and 5 bases lay outside the gene matches. CDR1 MNHEY and CDR2 SVGAGI come from the germline V gene. CDR3 region: CASGQGAEYTEAFF. CDR3 in DNA: TGTGCCAGCGGACAGGGGGCGGAGTACACTGAAGCTTTCTTT.

The rearrangement links TRBV7-8 to TRBJ2-3, with D possibly TRBD1 on 6 matching bases. Trimming took off 5 bases at V and 1 base at J, with 10 bases between the two ends. The CDR3 is 14 residues long. Germline V CDR1 and CDR2: SGHVS, FQNEAQ. The CDR3 coding sequence is TGTGCCAGCAGCCTCCGGACAGGCACAGATACGCAGTATTTT. This sequence encodes CASSLRTGTDTQYF.

The chain has TRBV9 and TRBJ2-2; the D gene is possibly TRBD1 (5 bases). The germline V gene encodes CDR1 SGDLS and CDR2 YYNGEE. V lost 0 bases and J 7 bases, leaving 10 bases between the germline ends. This CDR3 has 14 amino acids. The CDR3 bases are TGTGCCAGCAGCGTAGGGGGCCTCGGCGGGGAGCTGTTTTTT. Protein sequence: CASSVGGLGGELFF.

The V call is TRBV7-3, the J call TRBJ2-3; perhaps TRBD2 as D (6 bases). The CDR3 has 13 amino acids. V was trimmed by 3 bases and J by 3 bases, leaving 7 bases between them. CDR1 and CDR2 from the germline V gene are SGHTA and FQGTGA. DNA for the CDR3: TGTGCCAGCAGCTTCGGGAGTACAGATACGCAGTATTTT. Translation gives CASSFGSTDTQYF.

The chain joins TRBV7-2 to TRBJ2-7; TRBD1 might be the D (6 bases). V was cut by 5 bases and J by 2 bases, with 16 bases left in between. The germline gives CDR1 SGHTA, CDR2 FQGNSA. This CDR3 has 15 amino acids. The CDR3 is CASSVWTVPPYEQYF. CDR3 DNA sequence: TGTGCCAGCAGCGTCTGGACAGTCCCTCCCTACGAGCAGTACTTC.

The genes are TRBV13 and TRBJ2-3; TRBD2 aligns across 7 bases. Germline V gene sequence: CDR1 PRHDT, CDR2 FYEKMQ (reference sequence). The CDR3 has 15 residues. With 5 bases clipped from V and 2 bases from J, the junction kept 7 bases outside the gene matches. The CDR3 here is CASSPQGGITDTQYF. The CDR3 DNA sequence: TGTGCCAGCAGCCCCCAGGGAGGGATCACAGATACGCAGTATTTT.

Points on this clone: Distinct nucleotide sequences in the sample also encode this CDR3. The V gene is TRBV5-4, the J gene TRBJ2-1; a weak D match, TRBD1 (6 bases). The CDR3 is made up of 15 amino acids. The V and J ends lost 4 bases and 1 base respectively, with 12 bases between them. CDR1 is SGHNT, CDR2 YYREEE, per germline (reference sequence). CDR3 in amino acids: CASSPGQGSYNEQFF. CDR3 DNA sequence: TGTGCCAGCAGCCCCGGGCAGGGGTCCTACAATGAGCAGTTCTTC.